This TCR beta chain was sequenced during a study of regulatory T cells in long-lasting Graves disease. Arm-PCR with iRepertoire HTBI primers amplified the CDR3 regions for these TCR beta libraries. From the multiplex PCR reads, TCRdb called clonotypes with MiXCR, one entry per CDR3 protein. The sample has about 460,000 distinct CDR3 sequences; approximately 15% are singletons. Ten or more counts support this clonotype. Time point in this sample: newly diagnosed GD, antithyroid drugs for less than 3 months. Extracted PBMC RNA gave rise to the TCR library. Per the germline V gene, CDR1 is MNHEY and CDR2 is SVGEGT. V lost 5 bases and J lost 3; bases outside the gene matches: 4. The CDR3 is made up of 15 amino acids. These data also featured in a second study, about T cells in Graves' hyperthyroidism and ophthalmopathy.

The sequenced sample was peripheral blood mononuclear cells (PBMCs), obtained at new diagnosis, from a patient treated with antithyroid drugs. V gene TRBV6-2 or TRBV6-3 combines with J gene TRBJ2-1; 10 bases are a match to TRBD2. This receptor was taken from a woman aged 45-65 years with Graves disease. Written as DNA, the CDR3 is TGTGCCAGCAGTGTGCCTAGCGGGAGCTACAATGAGCAGTTCTTC. It specifies CASSVPSGSYNEQFF.